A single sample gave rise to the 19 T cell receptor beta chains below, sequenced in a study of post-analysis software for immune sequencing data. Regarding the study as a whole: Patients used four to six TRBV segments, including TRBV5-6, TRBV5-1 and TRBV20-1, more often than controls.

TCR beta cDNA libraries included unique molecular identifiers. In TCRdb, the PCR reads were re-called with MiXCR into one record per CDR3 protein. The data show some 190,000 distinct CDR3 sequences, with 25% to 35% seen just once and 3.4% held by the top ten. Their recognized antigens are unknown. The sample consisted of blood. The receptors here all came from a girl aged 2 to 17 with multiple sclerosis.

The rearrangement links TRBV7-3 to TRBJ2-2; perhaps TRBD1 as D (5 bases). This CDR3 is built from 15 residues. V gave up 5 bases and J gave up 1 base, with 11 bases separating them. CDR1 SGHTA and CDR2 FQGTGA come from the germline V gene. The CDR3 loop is CASSRSTGNTGELFF. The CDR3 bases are TGTGCCAGCAGCCGGTCAACAGGGAACACCGGGGAGCTGTTTTTT.

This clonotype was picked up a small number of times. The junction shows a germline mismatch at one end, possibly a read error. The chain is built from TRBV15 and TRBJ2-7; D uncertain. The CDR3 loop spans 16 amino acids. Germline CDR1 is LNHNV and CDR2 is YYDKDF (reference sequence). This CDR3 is CATNRVNGKGTYEQYF. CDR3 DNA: TGTGCCACCAACAGAGTTAACGGAAAAGGAACCTACGAGCAGTACTTC.

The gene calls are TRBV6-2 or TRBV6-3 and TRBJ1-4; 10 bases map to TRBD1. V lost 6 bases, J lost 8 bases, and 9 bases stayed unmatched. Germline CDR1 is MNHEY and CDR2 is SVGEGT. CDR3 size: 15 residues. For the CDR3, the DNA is TGTGCCAGCAGCCGCCCGGGACAGGGGAAAGAAAAACTGTTTTTT. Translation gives CASSRPGQGKEKLFF.

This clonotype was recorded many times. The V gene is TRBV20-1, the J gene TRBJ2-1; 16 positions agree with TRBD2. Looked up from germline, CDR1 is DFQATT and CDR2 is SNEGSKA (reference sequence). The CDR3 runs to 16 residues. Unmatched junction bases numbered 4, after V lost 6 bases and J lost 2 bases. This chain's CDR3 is CSATGLAGGPYNEQFF. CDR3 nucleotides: TGCAGTGCAACGGGACTAGCGGGAGGGCCCTACAATGAGCAGTTCTTC.

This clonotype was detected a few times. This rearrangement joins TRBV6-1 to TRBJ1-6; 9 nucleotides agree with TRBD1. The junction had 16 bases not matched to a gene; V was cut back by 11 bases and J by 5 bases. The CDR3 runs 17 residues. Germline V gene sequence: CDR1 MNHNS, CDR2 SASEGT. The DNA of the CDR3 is TGTGCCGGCTTGGGACAGGGAGGGTTTAGGAATAATTCACCCCTCCACTTT. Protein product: CAGLGQGGFRNNSPLHF.

CDR3 coding DNA: TGTGCTAGTGGTTTGAATAGGGTGTCTACGCAGTATTTT. It codes for CASGLNRVSTQYF. The chain couples TRBV12-5 to TRBJ2-3; unclear D gene. This CDR3 comprises 13 residues. V was trimmed by 2 bases and J by 8 bases, leaving 11 bases between them. Per germline, CDR1 LGHNT and CDR2 FRNRAP.

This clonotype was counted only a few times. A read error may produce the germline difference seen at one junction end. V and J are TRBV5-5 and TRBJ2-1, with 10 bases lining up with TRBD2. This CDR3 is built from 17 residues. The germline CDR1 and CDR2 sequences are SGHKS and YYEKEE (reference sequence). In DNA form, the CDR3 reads TGTGCCAGCACCTTGAACCTAGCGGGAGCCCAACGCAATGAGCAGTTCTTC. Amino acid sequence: CASTLNLAGAQRNEQFF.

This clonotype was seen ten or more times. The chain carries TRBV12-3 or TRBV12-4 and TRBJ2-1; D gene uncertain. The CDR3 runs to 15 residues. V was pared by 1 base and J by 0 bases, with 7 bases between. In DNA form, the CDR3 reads TGTGCCAGCAGTTTAGTCCTTTCCTCCTACAATGAGCAGTTCTTC. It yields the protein CASSLVLSSYNEQFF.

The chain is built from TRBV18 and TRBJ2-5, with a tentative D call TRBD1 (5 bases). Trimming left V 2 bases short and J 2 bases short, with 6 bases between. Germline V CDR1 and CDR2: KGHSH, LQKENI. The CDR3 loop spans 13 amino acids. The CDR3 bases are TGTGCCAGCTCACCATCAGGGCAAGAGACCCAGTACTTC. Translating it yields CASSPSGQETQYF.

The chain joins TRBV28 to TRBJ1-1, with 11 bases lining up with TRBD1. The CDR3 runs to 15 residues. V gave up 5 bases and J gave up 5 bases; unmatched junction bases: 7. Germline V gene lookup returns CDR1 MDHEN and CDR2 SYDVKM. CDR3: CASSPGQGAPTEAFF. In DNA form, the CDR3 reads TGTGCCAGCAGTCCCGGACAGGGGGCGCCTACTGAAGCTTTCTTT.

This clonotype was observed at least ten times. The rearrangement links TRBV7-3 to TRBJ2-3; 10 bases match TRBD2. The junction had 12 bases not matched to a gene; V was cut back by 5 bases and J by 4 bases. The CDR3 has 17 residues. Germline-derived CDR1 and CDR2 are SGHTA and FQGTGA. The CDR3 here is CASSPKLMTSGPDTQYF. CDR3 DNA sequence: TGTGCCAGCAGCCCGAAGCTAATGACTAGCGGGCCAGATACGCAGTATTTT.

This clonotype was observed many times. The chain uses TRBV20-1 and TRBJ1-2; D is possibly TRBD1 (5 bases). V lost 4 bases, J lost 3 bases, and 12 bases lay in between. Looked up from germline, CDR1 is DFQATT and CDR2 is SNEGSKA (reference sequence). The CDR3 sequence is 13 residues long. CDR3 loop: CSATPGGDYGYTF. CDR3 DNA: TGCAGTGCTACGCCAGGAGGGGACTATGGCTACACCTTC.

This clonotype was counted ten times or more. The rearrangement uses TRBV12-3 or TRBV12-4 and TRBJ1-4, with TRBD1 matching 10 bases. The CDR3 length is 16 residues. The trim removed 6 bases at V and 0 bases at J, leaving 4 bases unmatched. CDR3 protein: CASSRGQGATNEKLFF. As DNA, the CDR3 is TGTGCCAGCAGCCGCGGACAGGGGGCAACTAATGAAAAACTGTTTTTT.

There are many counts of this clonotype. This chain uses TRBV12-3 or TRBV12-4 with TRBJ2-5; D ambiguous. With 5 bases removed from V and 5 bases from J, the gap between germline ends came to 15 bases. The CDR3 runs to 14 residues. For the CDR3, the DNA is TGTGCCAGCAGTCGCCGGGCCCACGGGGAGACCCAGTACTTC. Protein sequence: CASSRRAHGETQYF.

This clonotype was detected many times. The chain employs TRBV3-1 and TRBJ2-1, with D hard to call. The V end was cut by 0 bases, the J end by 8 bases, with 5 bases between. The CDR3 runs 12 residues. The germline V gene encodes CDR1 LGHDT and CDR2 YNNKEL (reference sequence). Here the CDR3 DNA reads TGTGCCAGCAGCCAAGATGCGGATGAGCAGTTCTTC. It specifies CASSQDADEQFF.

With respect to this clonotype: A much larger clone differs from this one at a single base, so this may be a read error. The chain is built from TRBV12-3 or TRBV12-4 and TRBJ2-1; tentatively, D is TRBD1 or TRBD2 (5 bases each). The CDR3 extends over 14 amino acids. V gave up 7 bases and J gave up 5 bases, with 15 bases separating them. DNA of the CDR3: TGTGCCAGCAAGATCAGCCAGGGACACAATGAGCAGTTCTTC. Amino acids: CASKISQGHNEQFF.

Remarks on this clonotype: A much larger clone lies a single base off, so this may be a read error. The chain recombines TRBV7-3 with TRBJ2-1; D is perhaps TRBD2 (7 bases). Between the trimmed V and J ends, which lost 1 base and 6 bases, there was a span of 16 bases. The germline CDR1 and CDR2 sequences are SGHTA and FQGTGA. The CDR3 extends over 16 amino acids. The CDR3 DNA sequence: TGTGCCAGCAGCTTAAACCGCGGGGGCTCACGCAATGAGCAGTTCTTC. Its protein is CASSLNRGGSRNEQFF.

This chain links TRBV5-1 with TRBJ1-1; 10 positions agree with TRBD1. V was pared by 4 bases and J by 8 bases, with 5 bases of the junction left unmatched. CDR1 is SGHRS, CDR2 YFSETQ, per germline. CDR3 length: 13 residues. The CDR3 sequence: CASSKGQGYEAFF. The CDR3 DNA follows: TGCGCCAGCAGCAAGGGACAGGGGTACGAAGCTTTCTTT.

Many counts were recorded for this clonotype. The chain's CDR3 is CASSRDRGTTYEQYF. In DNA form, the CDR3 reads TGTGCCAGCAGCCGGGACAGGGGGACGACCTACGAGCAGTACTTC. J is TRBJ2-7 and V is TRBV6-6; TRBD1 matches at 11 bases. The CDR3 loop spans 15 amino acids. V shed 6 bases and J 2 bases; nucleotides not matched to a gene: 6. Germline CDR1 and CDR2: MNHNY and SVGAGI (reference sequence).